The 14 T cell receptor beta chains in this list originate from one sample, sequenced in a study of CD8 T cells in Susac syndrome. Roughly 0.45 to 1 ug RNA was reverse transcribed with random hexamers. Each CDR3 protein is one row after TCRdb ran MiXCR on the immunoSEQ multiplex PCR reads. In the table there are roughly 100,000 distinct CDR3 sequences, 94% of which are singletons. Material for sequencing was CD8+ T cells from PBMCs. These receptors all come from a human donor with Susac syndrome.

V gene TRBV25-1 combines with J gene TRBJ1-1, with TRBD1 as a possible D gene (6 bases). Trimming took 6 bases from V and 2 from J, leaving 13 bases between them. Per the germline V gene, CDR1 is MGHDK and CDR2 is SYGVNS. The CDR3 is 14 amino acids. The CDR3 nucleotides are TGTGCCAGCAGCCTAACAGGGACCAACACTGAAGCTTTCTTT. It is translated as CASSLTGTNTEAFF.

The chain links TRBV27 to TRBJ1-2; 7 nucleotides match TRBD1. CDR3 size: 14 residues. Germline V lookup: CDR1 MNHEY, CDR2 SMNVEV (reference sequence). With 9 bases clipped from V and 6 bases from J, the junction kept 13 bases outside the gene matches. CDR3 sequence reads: CASSQGGRGHGYTF. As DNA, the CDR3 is TGTGCCAGTAGTCAGGGGGGCAGGGGCCATGGCTACACCTTC.

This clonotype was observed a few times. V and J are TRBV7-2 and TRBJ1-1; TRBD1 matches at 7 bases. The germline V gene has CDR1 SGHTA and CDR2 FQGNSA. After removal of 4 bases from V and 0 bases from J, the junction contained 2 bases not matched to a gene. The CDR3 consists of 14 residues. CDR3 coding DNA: TGTGCCAGCAGCTCGGGACAGCTGAACACTGAAGCTTTCTTT. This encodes CASSSGQLNTEAFF.

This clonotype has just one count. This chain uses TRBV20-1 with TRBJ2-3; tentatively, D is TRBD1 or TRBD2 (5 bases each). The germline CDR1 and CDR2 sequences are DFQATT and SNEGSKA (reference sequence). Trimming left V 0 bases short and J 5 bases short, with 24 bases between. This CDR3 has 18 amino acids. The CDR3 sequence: CSARDRRGPGNSVDTQYF. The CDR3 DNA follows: TGCAGTGCTAGAGATCGGCGAGGGCCAGGGAACTCGGTAGATACGCAGTATTTT.

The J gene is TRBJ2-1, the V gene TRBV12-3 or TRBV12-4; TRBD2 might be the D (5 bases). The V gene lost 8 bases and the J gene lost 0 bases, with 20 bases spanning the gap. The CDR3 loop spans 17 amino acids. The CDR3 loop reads CASGPRTPTSSYNEQFF. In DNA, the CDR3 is TGTGCCAGCGGACCTCGGACTCCCACCAGCTCCTACAATGAGCAGTTCTTC.

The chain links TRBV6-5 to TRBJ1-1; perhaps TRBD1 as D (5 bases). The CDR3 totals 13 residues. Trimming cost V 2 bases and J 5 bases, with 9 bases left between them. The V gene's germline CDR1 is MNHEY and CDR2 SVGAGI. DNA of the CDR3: TGTGCCAGCAGTTACGGGGAGGGGACTGAAGCTTTCTTT. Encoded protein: CASSYGEGTEAFF.

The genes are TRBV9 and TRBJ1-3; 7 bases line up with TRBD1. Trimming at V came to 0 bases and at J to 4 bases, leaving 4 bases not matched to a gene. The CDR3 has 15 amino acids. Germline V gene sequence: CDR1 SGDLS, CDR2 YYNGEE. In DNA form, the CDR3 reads TGTGCCAGCAGCGTAGGAGCAGGGGGAGGAAACACCATATATTTT. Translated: CASSVGAGGGNTIYF.

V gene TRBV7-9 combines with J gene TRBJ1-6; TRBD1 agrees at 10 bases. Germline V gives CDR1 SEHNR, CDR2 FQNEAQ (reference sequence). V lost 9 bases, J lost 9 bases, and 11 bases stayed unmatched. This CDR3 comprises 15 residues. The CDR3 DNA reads TGTGCCAGTTCCCCCAGGACAGGGGGTAGTTCACCCCTCCACTTT. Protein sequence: CASSPRTGGSSPLHF.

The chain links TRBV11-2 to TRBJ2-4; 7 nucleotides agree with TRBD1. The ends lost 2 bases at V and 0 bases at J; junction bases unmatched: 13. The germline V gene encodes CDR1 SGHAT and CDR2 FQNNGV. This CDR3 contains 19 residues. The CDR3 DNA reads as TGTGCCAGCAGCTTAAGTGGGGACAGCTTAACACTAGCCAAAAACATTCAGTACTTC. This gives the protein CASSLSGDSLTLAKNIQYF.

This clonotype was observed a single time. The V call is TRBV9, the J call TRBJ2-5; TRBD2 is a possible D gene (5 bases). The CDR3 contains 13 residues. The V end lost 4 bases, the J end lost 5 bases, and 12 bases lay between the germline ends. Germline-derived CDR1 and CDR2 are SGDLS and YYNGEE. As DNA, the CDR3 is TGTGCCAGCAGCACTCTAGCTGGCGAGACCCAGTACTTC. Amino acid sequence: CASSTLAGETQYF.

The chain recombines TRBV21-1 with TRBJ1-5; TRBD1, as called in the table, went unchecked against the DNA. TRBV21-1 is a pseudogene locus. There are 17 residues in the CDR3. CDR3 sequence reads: CASIVLDRGFRGQPQHF. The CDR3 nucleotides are TGTGCCAGCATAGTTCTGGACAGGGGTTTTAGGGGTCAGCCCCAGCATTTT.

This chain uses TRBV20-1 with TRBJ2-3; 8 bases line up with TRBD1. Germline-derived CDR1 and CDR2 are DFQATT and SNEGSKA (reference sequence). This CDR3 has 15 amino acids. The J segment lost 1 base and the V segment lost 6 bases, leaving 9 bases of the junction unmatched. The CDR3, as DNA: TGCAGTGCACCTGGGACAGGCCTTCGCACAGATACGCAGTATTTT. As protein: CSAPGTGLRTDTQYF.

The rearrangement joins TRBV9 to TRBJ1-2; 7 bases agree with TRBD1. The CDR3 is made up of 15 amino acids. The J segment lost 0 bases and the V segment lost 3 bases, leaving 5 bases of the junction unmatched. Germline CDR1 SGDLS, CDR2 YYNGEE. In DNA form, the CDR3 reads TGTGCCAGCAGCGGGGGGACAGCCCCTAACTATGGCTACACCTTC. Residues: CASSGGTAPNYGYTF.

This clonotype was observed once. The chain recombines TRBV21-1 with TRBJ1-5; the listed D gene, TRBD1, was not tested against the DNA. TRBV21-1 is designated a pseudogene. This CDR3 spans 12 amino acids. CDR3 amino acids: CARPGIGQPQHF. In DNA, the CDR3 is TGTGCCAGACCAGGGATTGGGCAGCCCCAGCATTTT.